Below are 29 T cell receptor beta chains sequenced from a single sample in a study of blood T cell repertoires in COVID-19 (TCRdb year 2020). Receptors were amplified or captured by the immunoSEQ multiplex PCR assay. The clones in this table, taken by TCRdb from immuneACCESS, are in-frame only. Not every clone is retained; where verified, under half of the shortfall comes from an unresolved V gene, and the cause of the rest is unknown. This sample gives over 200,000 clones in total; about 90% of them show up just once. Of the sample, approximately 1.2% falls within the top ten clones. Input material: PBMCs or T cells enriched from blood (not recorded which). The receptors shown here come from a human donor in a cohort exposed to, infected with or recovered from COVID-19 (not recorded which). The donor label of this sample is uncertain.

The CDR3 sequence is CASRPTGVDSPLHF. In DNA form, the CDR3 reads TGTGCCAGCAGACCGACAGGGGTCGATTCACCCCTCCACTTT. This chain joins TRBV7-9 and TRBJ1-6, with 8 bases matching TRBD1. Germline-derived CDR1 and CDR2 are SEHNR and FQNEAQ (reference sequence). This CDR3 contains 14 residues. The V segment lost 6 bases and the J segment 8 bases; nucleotides outside the gene matches: 6.

The genes are TRBV28 and TRBJ1-1, with D unclear. This CDR3 spans 14 amino acids. Looked up from germline, CDR1 is MDHEN and CDR2 is SYDVKM. V lost 2 bases to trimming and J lost 0 bases, with 7 bases between them. CDR3 sequence (DNA): TGTGCCAGCAGTTTAAACTTCTTGAACACTGAAGCTTTCTTT. As protein: CASSLNFLNTEAFF.

The chain couples TRBV7-3 to TRBJ2-1; a possible D gene is TRBD2 (6 bases). Trimming pared 3 bases from V and 7 bases from J, leaving 13 bases between. This CDR3 has 14 amino acids. Germline values: CDR1 SGHTA, CDR2 FQGTGA. Here the CDR3 DNA reads TGTGCCAGCAGCTTGGGACTCCCCTCGAATGAGCAGTTCTTC. It codes for CASSLGLPSNEQFF.

The CDR3 sequence: CASSQRGLEAFF. As DNA, the CDR3 is TGTGCCAGCAGCCAAAGGGGCTTAGAAGCTTTCTTT. V and J are TRBV3-1 (or the pseudogene TRBV3-2) and TRBJ1-1; perhaps TRBD1 as D (5 bases). The CDR3 runs 12 residues. V dropped 2 bases and J dropped 8 bases, with 9 bases sitting between them. Looked up from germline, CDR1 is LGHDT and CDR2 is YNNKEL (reference sequence).

The chain has TRBV9 and TRBJ2-4, with D unclear. Germline CDR1 reads SGDLS; CDR2 reads YYNGEE. The CDR3 spans 13 residues. V lost 4 bases, J lost 4 bases, and 9 bases lay in between. The CDR3 DNA reads TGTGCCAGCAGCTTAGACGGGAAAAACATTCAGTACTTC. It is translated as CASSLDGKNIQYF.

The chain recombines TRBV27 with TRBJ2-1; 12 nucleotides line up with TRBD2. Germline assignment: CDR1 MNHEY and CDR2 SMNVEV (reference sequence). The CDR3 contains 19 residues. The junction had 12 bases not matched to a gene; V was cut back by 6 bases and J by 0 bases. The CDR3 nucleotides are TGTGCCAGCAGACAACGACTAGCGGGGGTTGTTAGCTCCTACAATGAGCAGTTCTTC. Translated: CASRQRLAGVVSSYNEQFF.

The chain has TRBV15 and TRBJ2-7, with D perhaps matching TRBD1 (6 bases). The germline CDR1 and CDR2 sequences are LNHNV and YYDKDF (reference sequence). This CDR3 comprises 14 residues. V lost 0 bases and J lost 0, with 6 bases in between. CDR3 protein: CATSREDSSYEQYF. The CDR3 DNA is TGTGCCACCAGCAGAGAGGACAGCTCCTACGAGCAGTACTTC.

The rearrangement joins TRBV7-9 to TRBJ1-4; 8 bases map to TRBD1. CDR3 length: 15 amino acids. Per germline, CDR1 SEHNR and CDR2 FQNEAQ (reference sequence). The V segment lost 1 base and the J segment 7 bases; nucleotides outside the gene matches: 5. DNA for the CDR3: TGTGCCAGCAGCTTAGGCAGGGGGCAGGGTGAAAAACTGTTTTTT. Protein: CASSLGRGQGEKLFF.

V usage is TRBV5-5 and J usage is TRBJ1-2; unclear D gene. Trimming removed 0 bases at V and 2 bases at J, with 11 bases between. This CDR3 has 15 residues. Germline CDR1 SGHKS, CDR2 YYEKEE (reference sequence). DNA of the CDR3: TGTGCCAGCAGCTTGGGGCCCGGGTCGAACTATGGCTACACCTTC. Amino acid sequence: CASSLGPGSNYGYTF.

The chain links TRBV18 to TRBJ1-5; 7 bases align to TRBD1. This CDR3 contains 17 residues. The V segment lost 3 bases and the J segment 3 bases; nucleotides outside the gene matches: 11. CDR1 and CDR2 (germline): KGHSH, LQKENI. Here the CDR3 DNA reads TGTGCCAGCTCACCCGCCGGGACAGTACGAATCAATCAGCCCCAGCATTTT. Its protein product is CASSPAGTVRINQPQHF.

V gene TRBV5-1 combines with J gene TRBJ1-4; D is perhaps TRBD1 (5 bases). Germline V gene lookup returns CDR1 SGHRS and CDR2 YFSETQ. V lost 0 bases and J lost 12, with 9 bases in between. The CDR3 is 12 residues long. The CDR3 nucleotides read TGCGCCAGCAGCTTGGCGGGGGAAGAACTGTTTTTT. Translating gives CASSLAGEELFF.

The rearrangement uses TRBV19 and TRBJ2-1; a possible D gene is TRBD2 (7 bases). The ends were cut back, 3 bases at V and 4 bases at J, with 13 bases in the middle. Germline CDR1 is LNHDA and CDR2 is SQIVND (reference sequence). The CDR3 spans 15 residues. CDR3 sequence reads: CASSMAGGLYNEQFF. For the CDR3, the DNA is TGTGCCAGTAGTATGGCCGGGGGGCTGTACAATGAGCAGTTCTTC.

This clone turned up a few times. V usage is TRBV6-5 and J usage is TRBJ2-3; TRBD2 might be the D (6 bases). CDR1 and CDR2 from the germline V gene are MNHEY and SVGAGI. This CDR3 has 16 amino acids. Trimming took 0 bases from V and 4 from J, leaving 14 bases between them. The CDR3 reads CASSYSGGGSPDTQYF. The CDR3 region has the DNA TGTGCCAGCAGTTACTCCGGTGGGGGGAGTCCAGATACGCAGTATTTT.

V is TRBV19 and J is TRBJ1-1; tentatively, D is TRBD1 (6 bases). Between the trimmed V and J ends, which lost 6 bases and 5 bases, there was a span of 10 bases. Germline V gene data show CDR1 as LNHDA and CDR2 as SQIVND (reference sequence). The CDR3 contains 12 residues. The DNA of the CDR3 is TGTGCCAGTAGCACAGGGTTAACTGAAGCTTTCTTT. Its protein is CASSTGLTEAFF.

J is TRBJ2-7 and V is TRBV9, with TRBD2 as a possible D gene (6 bases). Germline CDR1 is SGDLS and CDR2 is YYNGEE. Between the trimmed V and J ends, which lost 4 bases and 4 bases, there was a span of 18 bases. The CDR3 has 15 amino acids. The CDR3 nucleotides read TGTGCCAGCAGCCCGGGGCCCGGGGGACCGTACGAGCAGTACTTC. Translation: CASSPGPGGPYEQYF. The variable domain in full, with the rest retrieved from reference TRBV9 and TRBJ2-7, is DSGVTQTPKHLITATGQRVTLRCSPRSGDLSVYWYQQSLDQGLQFLIQYYNGEERAKGNILERFSAQQFPDLHSELNLSSLELGDSALYFCASSPGPGGPYEQYFGPGTRLTVT.

The chain carries TRBV2 and TRBJ1-6; the match to TRBD1 covers 7 bases. The J segment lost 10 bases and the V segment lost 5 bases, leaving 8 bases of the junction unmatched. Per germline, CDR1 SNHLY and CDR2 FYNNEI. This CDR3 comprises 14 residues. Here the CDR3 DNA reads TGTGCCAGCAGTCCTACAGGGGTTGGGTCACCCCTCCACTTT. Translated, it gives CASSPTGVGSPLHF.

The V and J genes are TRBV11-2 and TRBJ2-4; TRBD1 agrees at 7 bases. The CDR3 contains 17 residues. The germline CDR1 and CDR2 sequences are SGHAT and FQNNGV. The trim removed 5 bases at V and 0 bases at J, leaving 10 bases unmatched. The CDR3 nucleotides are TGTGCCAGCAGCCAGTTACAGGGGAGCCTAGCCAAAAACATTCAGTACTTC. It yields the protein CASSQLQGSLAKNIQYF. Drawing the rest from reference TRBV11-2 and TRBJ2-4, the complete variable domain is EAGVAQSPRYKIIEKRQSVAFWCNPISGHATLYWYQQILGQGPKLLIQFQNNGVVDDSQLPKDRFSAERLKGVDSTLKIQPAKLEDSAVYLCASSQLQGSLAKNIQYFGAGTRLSVL.

V usage is TRBV19 and J usage is TRBJ2-5; D not certain. This CDR3 spans 15 amino acids. Trimming took 1 base from V and 2 from J, leaving 11 bases between them. Germline CDR1 reads LNHDA; CDR2 reads SQIVND (reference sequence). The CDR3 here is CASSIGALRQETQYF. The CDR3, as DNA: TGTGCCAGTAGTATAGGGGCTCTCCGTCAAGAGACCCAGTACTTC.

This chain uses TRBV27 with TRBJ1-2; 7 bases agree with TRBD1. CDR1 is MNHEY, CDR2 SMNVEV, per germline (reference sequence). CDR3 length: 14 residues. Losses at the gene ends were 3 bases for V and 7 bases for J; bases not matched to a gene: 8. The CDR3 DNA sequence: TGTGCCAGCAGTTTGCTAAAAGGGGGCCGTGGCTACACCTTC. Encoded protein: CASSLLKGGRGYTF.

The CDR3 DNA follows: TGTGCCAGCAGCCAAGTGGACAGCTTGAACACTGAAGCTTTCTTT. Translated, it gives CASSQVDSLNTEAFF. The chain is built from TRBV4-2 and TRBJ1-1; tentatively, D is TRBD1 (6 bases). Trimming shortened V by 1 base and J by 0 bases, and 9 bases separated the two germline ends. Germline-derived CDR1 and CDR2 are LGHNA and YNFKEQ. The CDR3 length is 15 residues.

This clone appeared a single time. This chain uses TRBV15 with TRBJ2-5, with 9 bases aligning to TRBD2. Germline V CDR1 and CDR2: LNHNV, YYDKDF (reference sequence). The CDR3 runs to 16 residues. Trimming cost V 1 base and J 5 bases; bases outside gene matches: 8. Written as DNA, the CDR3 is TGTGCCACCAGCAGAGTGGTAGCGGGGGCCGGGGAGACCCAGTACTTC. Protein sequence: CATSRVVAGAGETQYF.

The gene calls are TRBV24-1 and TRBJ2-2; D is possibly TRBD1 (6 bases). V was pared by 5 bases and J by 5 bases, with 14 bases between. CDR3 length equals 15 residues. CDR1 is KGHDR, CDR2 SFDVKD, per germline. The CDR3 coding sequence is TGTGCCACCAGTGGGGCAGGGGCTCAGACCGGGGAGCTGTTTTTT. It yields the protein CATSGAGAQTGELFF.

V and J are TRBV9 and TRBJ2-5, with TRBD1 as a possible D gene (6 bases). CDR1 and CDR2 (germline): SGDLS, YYNGEE. The CDR3 is 14 residues long. Trimming pared 0 bases from V and 5 bases from J, leaving 11 bases between. This chain's CDR3 is CASSVEGGFETQYF. The CDR3 DNA follows: TGTGCCAGCAGCGTAGAAGGGGGATTCGAGACCCAGTACTTC.

The gene calls are TRBV9 and TRBJ1-4; a possible D gene is TRBD1 (5 bases). Germline CDR1 is SGDLS and CDR2 is YYNGEE. V lost 3 bases to trimming and J lost 4 bases, with 13 bases between them. This CDR3 is built from 15 residues. The CDR3 DNA is TGTGCCAGCAGCGCGGTGGGGGGTCTTAATGAAAAACTGTTTTTT. This sequence encodes CASSAVGGLNEKLFF.

The chain recombines TRBV20-1 with TRBJ2-3; 11 bases are shared with TRBD2. Per the germline V gene, CDR1 is DFQATT and CDR2 is SNEGSKA (reference sequence). The trim removed 3 bases at V and 2 bases at J, leaving 4 bases unmatched. The CDR3 contains 15 residues. The CDR3 is CSASELAGATDTQYF. The DNA for the CDR3 is TGCAGTGCTAGTGAACTAGCGGGGGCCACAGATACGCAGTATTTT.

The chain links TRBV2 to TRBJ2-5, with 8 nucleotides matching TRBD2. The junction had 5 bases not matched to a gene; V was cut back by 4 bases and J by 1 base. This CDR3 has 15 amino acids. Germline V gene lookup returns CDR1 SNHLY and CDR2 FYNNEI. CDR3 in DNA: TGTGCCAGCAGTGGGGTAGCGGGGCCCCAAGAGACCCAGTACTTC. Residues: CASSGVAGPQETQYF.

This clone appeared once. The V and J genes are TRBV2 and TRBJ2-7, with 8 bases lining up with TRBD1. CDR1 is SNHLY and CDR2 is FYNNEI in the germline V gene. The junction had 14 bases not matched to a gene; V was cut back by 10 bases and J by 3 bases. The CDR3 has 15 amino acids. CDR3 nucleotides: TGTGCCACCGACTCACCACAGGGGGGTCTCTACGAGCAGTACTTC. Its translation: CATDSPQGGLYEQYF.

The gene calls are TRBV19 and TRBJ1-5; 8 nucleotides align to TRBD1. CDR1 LNHDA and CDR2 SQIVND come from the germline V gene (reference sequence). The CDR3 has 15 amino acids. V was pared by 5 bases and J by 0 bases, with 3 bases of the junction left unmatched. This chain's CDR3 is CASSWTGYSNQPQHF. CDR3 coding DNA: TGTGCCAGTAGTTGGACAGGGTATAGCAATCAGCCCCAGCATTTT.

The chain has TRBV6-5 and TRBJ1-2; 11 bases align to TRBD1. This CDR3 is 15 amino acids long. CDR1 and CDR2 from the germline V gene are MNHEY and SVGAGI. V lost 1 base and J lost 8; bases outside the gene matches: 6. The CDR3 coding sequence is TGTGCCAGCAGTTACTTGTTGGGACAGGGGGACGGCTACACCTTC. Residues: CASSYLLGQGDGYTF.